This T cell receptor (beta chain) was sequenced for a study of CD8 T cells in ankylosing spondylitis. Findings and limits, study-wide: Earlier work had already found some motif variants in reactive arthritis synovial fluid and blood. CD8+ by phenotype, disease-linked clones were relatively rare in peripheral blood. A TCR beta motif of several highly homologous variants appeared characteristic of ankylosing spondylitis blood.

Regarding this clonotype: The antigen is undetermined.

V dropped 1 base and J dropped 1 base, with 21 bases sitting between them. The CDR3 extends over 19 amino acids. CDR1 and CDR2 (germline): MDHEN, SYDVKM. Library preparation for TCR beta used quantitative 5'-RACE with molecular barcodes. Each CDR3 protein gets one entry after TCRdb re-called the 5' RACE reads with MiXCR. The sample consists of 700,000 to 1,000,000 distinct CDR3 sequences, approximately 12% of them appearing once. Sequencing was done on a sample of blood, either unsorted or a sorted T cell fraction (not recorded which). The sequence was obtained from a male donor with ankylosing spondylitis. This sequence joins TRBV28 and TRBJ2-3; the D gene is possibly TRBD2 (6 bases). The CDR3 protein is CASSLFGRVGGAGTDTQYF. The CDR3 DNA is TGTGCCAGCAGTTTATTCGGGAGAGTGGGAGGAGCCGGCACAGATACGCAGTATTTT.